This is a list of T cell receptor beta chains from one sample in a study of shared clonotypes between healthy human individuals. Profiled with immunoSEQ multiplex PCR; TCRdb holds only in-frame clones, not every one. Of about 460,000 clones listed, roughly 80% were seen once; the top ten hold about 12%. The sequencing sample was made of PBMCs. Source of these receptors: a woman in her forties in good health. Some clones in this sample may be carry-over from other donors' samples. Each CDR3 is given with its conserved first and last residue. D genes are given only for firm matches. Clone size, where shown, is once, few, many, or a class for clones that have expanded.

J: TRBJ2-7
size: NA
V: TRBV28
D: TRBD2
DNA: TGTGCCAGCAGTTTAGTGTCGGGACTAGCGGATTACGAGCAGTACTTC
CDR3: CASSLVSGLADYEQYF

J: TRBJ2-5
size: many
V: TRBV7-9
D: TRBD1
DNA: TGTGCCAGCAGACCGGGACAGGGGGAGACCCAGTACTTC
CDR3: CASRPGQGETQYF

J: TRBJ1-2
size: NA
V: TRBV5-4
D: TRBD1
DNA: TGTGCCAGCAGCTGGGGACAGGACTATGGCTACACCTTC
CDR3: CASSWGQDYGYTF

J: TRBJ1-1
size: NA
V: TRBV7-9
D: NA
DNA: TGTGCCAGCAGCACAGACTCAGGGATCTCAAGGACTGAAGCTTTCTTT
CDR3: CASSTDSGISRTEAFF

J: TRBJ2-1
size: NA
V: TRBV6-4
D: TRBD1
DNA: TGTGCCAGCAGTCAGGGTTTACAGGGGGAGCAGTTCTTC
CDR3: CASSQGLQGEQFF

J: TRBJ1-2
size: NA
V: TRBV5-1
D: NA
DNA: TGCGCCAGCAGCCCCAGTAGGGACTATAACTATGGCTACACCTTC
CDR3: CASSPSRDYNYGYTF

J: TRBJ2-5
size: NA
V: TRBV30
D: NA
DNA: TGTGCCTGGAGACTAGAAGAGACCCAGTACTTC
CDR3: CAWRLEETQYF

J: TRBJ1-1
size: NA
V: TRBV5-1
D: NA
DNA: TGCGCCAGCAGCCGGGACGGGAACACTGAAGCTTTCTTT
CDR3: CASSRDGNTEAFF

J: TRBJ2-7
size: NA
V: TRBV2
D: TRBD2
DNA: TGTGCCAGCAGCGGGACTAGCGTCTCCTACGAGCAGTACTTC
CDR3: CASSGTSVSYEQYF

J: TRBJ1-6
size: few
V: TRBV5-5
D: NA
DNA: TGTGCCAGCAGCGGTGGATCAAACTCCTATAATTCACCCCTCCACTTT
CDR3: CASSGGSNSYNSPLHF

J: TRBJ2-1
size: NA
V: TRBV7-2
D: NA
DNA: TGTGCCAGCAGCTTAGACGGGAGAGCGCACAATGAGCAGTTCTTC
CDR3: CASSLDGRAHNEQFF

J: TRBJ1-1
size: NA
V: TRBV19
D: NA
DNA: TGTGCCAGTAGTATAGGGAGGCAGATTGAAGCTTTCTTT
CDR3: CASSIGRQIEAFF

J: TRBJ1-3
size: once
V: TRBV7-8
D: NA
DNA: TGTGCCAGCAGCACCGGGGCACTAAACGGAAACACCATATATTTT
CDR3: CASSTGALNGNTIYF